This T cell receptor beta chain emerged from a study of CD8 T cells in Susac syndrome. RNA in amounts of roughly 0.5 to 1 ug was reverse transcribed with random hexamers. TCRdb independently ran MiXCR on the immunoSEQ multiplex PCR reads; one entry per CDR3 protein. The table includes some 190,000 distinct CDR3 sequences, 90% to 97% detected once. It was treatment-naive patients with stable or active relapsing-remitting disease who made up the multiple sclerosis controls. CDR1 is GTSNPN and CDR2 is SVGIG in the germline V gene (reference sequence). Losses at the gene ends were 4 bases for V and 10 bases for J; bases not matched to a gene: 8. The CDR3 has 13 residues.

This receptor was obtained from a human donor with multiple sclerosis. The gene calls are TRBV30 and TRBJ1-4; 8 nucleotides line up with TRBD1. Sample: CD4+ T cells from PBMCs. The CDR3 nucleotides read TGTGCCTGGACCCCAAATACAGGGGGAAAACTGTTTTTT. Its translation: CAWTPNTGGKLFF. The complete variable domain, with remaining parts taken from reference TRBV30 and TRBJ1-4, reads SQTIHQWPATLVQPVGSPLSLECTVEGTSNPNLYWYRQAAGRGLQLLFYSVGIGQISSEVPQNLSASRPQDRQFILSSKKLLLSDSGFYLCAWTPNTGGKLFFGSGTQLSVL.